The 10 T cell receptor beta chains below come from one sample, sequenced in a study of cytotoxic CD8 clonotypes in ibrutinib-treated CLL. Produced via immunoSEQ multiplex PCR; TCRdb's table is partial and in-frame only. The sample lists approximately 97,000 clones, roughly 80% occurring once. The sequenced sample was PBMCs, obtained after 24 months of ibrutinib treatment. These TCRs come from a human donor with chronic lymphocytic leukemia.

With respect to this clone: One junction end disagrees with the germline gene, perhaps due to a read error. The chain employs TRBV7-7 and TRBJ1-1, with D possibly TRBD1 on 6 matching bases. The germline V gene encodes CDR1 SSHAT and CDR2 FNYEAQ (reference sequence). This CDR3 has 13 amino acids. The DNA of the CDR3 is TGTGCTAGCAGCAAAGCCAGGGGATCTGAAGCTTTCTTT. It yields the protein CASSKARGSEAFF.

V and J are TRBV4-3 and TRBJ2-6; 8 nucleotides agree with TRBD2. The CDR3 has 18 residues. J was trimmed by 3 bases and V by 2 bases; bases with no gene match: 9. Germline V CDR1 and CDR2: LGHNA, YSLEER. The CDR3 sequence: CASSQSIPGGVGANVLTF. The CDR3 DNA sequence: TGCGCCAGCAGCCAAAGTATACCCGGGGGGGTTGGGGCCAACGTCCTGACTTTC.

V usage is TRBV7-6 and J usage is TRBJ2-1; maybe TRBD1 (5 bases). There are 15 residues in the CDR3. The V and J ends lost 6 bases and 0 bases respectively, with 12 bases between them. In germline, CDR1 is SGHVS, CDR2 FNYEAQ. The CDR3 spells CASSRLQGSYNEQFF. The CDR3 DNA reads as TGTGCCAGCAGTCGTCTGCAGGGCTCCTACAATGAGCAGTTCTTC.

The V gene is TRBV28, the J gene TRBJ2-3, with D possibly being TRBD2 (5 bases). Germline loops: CDR1 MDHEN, CDR2 SYDVKM. The CDR3 runs to 13 residues. V lost 7 bases and J 6 bases, leaving 14 bases between the germline ends. The CDR3 DNA follows: TGTGCCAGCATGGTCGGGAATATGGATACGCAGTATTTT. Its translation is CASMVGNMDTQYF.

This rearrangement joins TRBV6-1 to TRBJ1-5; 10 bases match TRBD1. Germline assignment: CDR1 MNHNS and CDR2 SASEGT. The CDR3 is 13 residues long. J gave up 8 bases and V 5 bases, and 3 bases lay outside the gene matches. The CDR3 nucleotides read TGTGCCAGCAGTTTGGACAGGGGGAAGCCCCAGCATTTT. It translates to CASSLDRGKPQHF.

The chain combines TRBV28 with TRBJ2-7, with 8 bases identical to TRBD1. The CDR3 is made up of 13 amino acids. V lost 4 bases to trimming and J lost 3 bases; unmatched junction nucleotides: 2. CDR1 is MDHEN and CDR2 is SYDVKM in the germline V gene. The CDR3 sequence: CASSWTGRYEQYF. The CDR3 region has the DNA TGTGCCAGCAGTTGGACAGGGCGCTACGAGCAGTACTTC.

V and J are TRBV19 and TRBJ2-3; TRBD2 matches at 12 bases. The CDR3 extends over 16 amino acids. CDR1 LNHDA and CDR2 SQIVND come from the germline V gene (reference sequence). V was pared by 2 bases and J by 3 bases, with 3 bases of the junction left unmatched. CDR3 residues: CASSIRLAGATDTQYF. The CDR3 DNA reads as TGTGCCAGTAGTATAAGACTAGCGGGAGCGACAGATACGCAGTATTTT.

This chain joins TRBV27 and TRBJ1-2; 7 bases map to TRBD1. CDR3 length equals 18 residues. V lost 2 bases to trimming and J lost 3 bases; unmatched junction nucleotides: 15. The germline gives CDR1 MNHEY, CDR2 SMNVEV (reference sequence). The CDR3 bases are TGTGCCAGCAGTTTAATTGGCAGGGGGGCCTCCCACTACTATGGCTACACCTTC. It translates to CASSLIGRGASHYYGYTF.

At least ten counts were recorded for this clone. The V gene is TRBV5-5, the J gene TRBJ1-1, with 11 bases identical to TRBD1. The CDR3 is 16 residues long. The V gene end was trimmed by 4 bases and the J gene end by 3 bases; junction bases not matched to a gene: 8. CDR1 SGHKS and CDR2 YYEKEE come from the germline V gene (reference sequence). CDR3 sequence reads: CASSPRDRGLDTEAFF. CDR3 coding DNA: TGTGCCAGCAGCCCTAGGGACAGGGGGTTGGACACTGAAGCTTTCTTT.

The CDR3 loop reads CASSFFRVTRGEQFF. For the CDR3, the DNA is TGTGCCAGCAGCTTTTTTAGGGTCACCCGCGGGGAGCAGTTCTTC. V usage is TRBV5-8 and J usage is TRBJ2-1, with D perhaps TRBD2 (5 bases). V lost 2 bases and J 10 bases, leaving 19 bases between the germline ends. Germline CDR1 is SGHTS and CDR2 is YDEGEE. This CDR3 has 15 amino acids. The full variable domain, completed using reference TRBV5-8 and TRBJ2-1, is EAGVTQSPTHLIKTRGQQATLRCSPISGHTSVYWYQQALGLGLQFLLWYDEGEERNRGNFPPRFSGRQFPNYSSELNVNALELEDSALYLCASSFFRVTRGEQFFGPGTRLTVL.